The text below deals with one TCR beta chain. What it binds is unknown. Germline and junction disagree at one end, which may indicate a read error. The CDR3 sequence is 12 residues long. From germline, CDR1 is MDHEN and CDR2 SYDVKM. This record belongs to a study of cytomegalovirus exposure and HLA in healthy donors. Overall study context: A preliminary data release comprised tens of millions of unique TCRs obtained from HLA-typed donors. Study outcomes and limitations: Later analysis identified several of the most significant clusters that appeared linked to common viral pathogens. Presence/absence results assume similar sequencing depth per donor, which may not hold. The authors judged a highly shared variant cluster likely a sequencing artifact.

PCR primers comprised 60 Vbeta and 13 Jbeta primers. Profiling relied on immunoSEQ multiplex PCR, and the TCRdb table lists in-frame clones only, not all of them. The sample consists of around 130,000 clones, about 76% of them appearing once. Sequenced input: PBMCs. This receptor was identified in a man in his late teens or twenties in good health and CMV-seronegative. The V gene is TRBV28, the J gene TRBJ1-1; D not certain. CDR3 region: CASGLEASRAFF. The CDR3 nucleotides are TGTGCCAGCGGTTTAGAAGCTAGTAGGGCTTTCTTT.